The 22 T cell receptor beta chains in this list originate from one sample, sequenced in a study of Tregs in tolerant kidney transplant recipients (dated by TCRdb to about 2019). The transplants used related donors with nonmyeloablative bone marrow transplantation, and mixed chimerism in the human trials was transient. The library came from the immunoSEQ multiplex PCR assay. In TCRdb, the immuneACCESS table is reduced to in-frame sequences with V and J assigned. These tables do not hold every clone; where another copy was compared, an unresolved V gene accounts for under half, and the others remain unexplained. The table held for this sample gives 25,000 to 35,000 clones. The ten largest clones capture 1.8% of the sample. The specimen comprised CD4+ T cells from blood (PBMCs), sampled 24 months after the transplant. All receptors come from a human patient who received a combined kidney and bone marrow transplant. Post transplant, some T cells may arise from the graft donor.

Remarks on this clone: The read is 3 residues too short to cover the CDR3 end, so that end is filled in from the germline J gene. The chain joins TRBV28 to TRBJ1-5; 8 positions match TRBD1. This CDR3 has 14 residues. From germline, CDR1 is MDHEN and CDR2 SYDVKM. Trimming cost V 2 bases and J 6 bases; bases outside gene matches: 3. Here the CDR3 reads CASSLLQGGQPQHF. CDR3 bases read: TGTGCCAGCAGTTTACTACAGGGGGGTCAGCCC. The full variable domain, rest sourced from reference TRBV28 and TRBJ1-5, is DVKVTQSSRYLVKRTGEKVFLECVQDMDHENMFWYRQDPGLGLRLIYFSYDVKMKEKGDIPEGYSVSREKKERFSLILESASTNQTSMYLCASSLLQGGQPQHFGDGTRLSIL.

About this clone: The read ends 3 residues before the CDR3 terminus; that terminus is restored from the germline J gene. The rearrangement joins TRBV20-1 to TRBJ2-3; 8 nucleotides agree with TRBD1. CDR1 DFQATT and CDR2 SNEGSKA come from the germline V gene (reference sequence). Germline trimming cut 7 bases from V and 3 bases from J; bases unmatched to any gene: 6. This CDR3 has 13 residues. The CDR3 loop is CSETDRVTDTQYF. The CDR3 bases that were read are TGCAGTGAGACGGACAGGGTGACAGATACG.

To note about this clone: The CDR3 goes on 3 residues after the read ends, and that part is filled in from the germline J gene. This chain connects TRBV19 to TRBJ2-3; possible D gene TRBD2, 6 bases. The CDR3 contains 16 residues. The V gene lost 4 bases and the J gene lost 1 base, with 15 bases spanning the gap. Germline V lookup: CDR1 LNHDA, CDR2 SQIVND (reference sequence). The sequenced part of the CDR3 DNA is TGTGCCAGTAGTACCTTCTGGCGGGATGGCACAGATACG. This encodes CASSTFWRDGTDT. The CDR3 reads in full as CASSTFWRDGTDTQYF. Looking up the rest from reference TRBV19 and TRBJ2-3 gives the full variable domain: DGGITQSPKYLFRKEGQNVTLSCEQNLNHDAMYWYRQDPGQGLRLIYYSQIVNDFQKGDIAEGYSVSREKKESFPLTVTSAQKNPTAFYLCASSTFWRDGTDTQYFGPGTRLTVL.

Turning to this clone: The read ends 3 residues shy of where the CDR3 ends; the end is completed using the germline J gene. The chain recombines TRBV5-1 with TRBJ1-2; the match to TRBD1 covers 7 bases. Germline CDR1 reads SGHRS; CDR2 reads YFSETQ. The V segment lost 2 bases and the J segment 5 bases; nucleotides outside the gene matches: 6. The CDR3 covers 14 residues. The CDR3 loop reads CASSLLDRKYGYTF. CDR3 DNA, as far as it was read: TGCGCCAGCAGCTTATTGGACAGGAAATATGGC.

With respect to this clone: With the read ending 3 residues before the CDR3 end, the germline J gene is used to fill in that end. The gene calls are TRBV7-2 and TRBJ2-7; no definite D call. The CDR3 is 14 amino acids. Trimming shortened V by 2 bases and J by 6 bases, and 14 bases separated the two germline ends. Germline V lookup: CDR1 SGHTA, CDR2 FQGNSA. The DNA read from the CDR3 is TGTGCCAGCAGCTTAAGACTGGCCCATGTCGAG. Its translation is CASSLRLAHVE. The CDR3 in its entirety is CASSLRLAHVEQYF.

Details on this clone: The read ends 3 residues early relative to the CDR3; the germline J gene fills the gap. The V and J genes are TRBV7-3 and TRBJ2-5, with a tentative D call TRBD1 (5 bases). CDR3 length: 14 amino acids. V was cut by 0 bases and J by 5 bases, with 10 bases left in between. CDR1 and CDR2 (germline): SGHTA, FQGTGA. The covered CDR3 bases are TGTGCCAGCAGCTTAACTGCAGGGCTCGAGACC. This codes for CASSLTAGLET. The full CDR3 protein reads CASSLTAGLETQYF.

About this clone: The observed sequence ends 3 residues before the CDR3 terminus, with the missing tail filled in from the germline J gene. The gene calls are TRBV10-2 and TRBJ1-2; D unclear. Trimming took off 6 bases at V and 3 bases at J, with 5 bases between the two ends. The V gene's germline CDR1 is WSHSY and CDR2 SAAADI. This CDR3 comprises 11 residues. The CDR3 reads CASRLDYGYTF. CDR3 bases read: TGCGCCAGCAGGTTAGACTATGGC.

A note on this clone: The CDR3 end is not reached by the read, which stops 3 residues before it; the germline J gene fills it in. This sequence joins TRBV19 and TRBJ2-3; perhaps TRBD2 as D (5 bases). Trimming shortened V by 1 base and J by 1 base, and 9 bases separated the two germline ends. The CDR3 runs to 15 residues. Germline CDR1 and CDR2: LNHDA and SQIVND (reference sequence). The CDR3 DNA, read in part, is TGTGCCAGTAGTATAGGGGCAGCGGGCACAGATACG. It is translated as CASSIGAAGTDT. The full CDR3 reads CASSIGAAGTDTQYF.

Worth noting for this clone: The read is 3 residues too short to cover the CDR3 end, so that end is filled in from the germline J gene. The chain joins TRBV29-1 to TRBJ1-5, with 10 bases that match TRBD1. CDR3 length: 13 residues. V lost 7 bases to trimming and J lost 5 bases; unmatched junction nucleotides: 5. CDR1 is SQVTM and CDR2 is ANQGSEA in the germline V gene. CDR3 DNA, as far as it was read: TGCAGCGCCCTGACAGGGGGCGATCAGCCC. It yields the protein CSALTGGDQP. The entire CDR3 sequence reads CSALTGGDQPQHF. Based on the CDR3 plus reference TRBV29-1 and TRBJ1-5, the full variable domain is SAVISQKPSRDICQRGTSLTIQCQVDSQVTMMFWYRQQPGQSLTLIATANQGSEATYESGFVIDKFPISRPNLTFSTLTVSNMSPEDSSIYLCSALTGGDQPQHFGDGTRLSIL.

A remark on this clone: The read ends 3 residues shy of where the CDR3 ends; the end is completed using the germline J gene. The chain carries TRBV19 and TRBJ2-3; 9 nucleotides align to TRBD2. Germline loops: CDR1 LNHDA, CDR2 SQIVND (reference sequence). V trimming: 5 bases; J trimming: 0 bases; junction bases outside the gene matches: 12. The CDR3 has 18 residues. The CDR3 bases that were read are TGTGCCAGTAGTCTCCAGGGACTAGCCTTTTCTAGCACAGATACG. This sequence encodes CASSLQGLAFSSTDT. The whole CDR3 region reads CASSLQGLAFSSTDTQYF.

Regarding this clone: The sequenced fragment ends 3 residues before the CDR3 boundary, so the rest is inferred from the germline J gene. V and J are TRBV20-1 and TRBJ2-7, with TRBD1 as a possible D gene (6 bases). The V end was cut by 5 bases, the J end by 2 bases, with 16 bases between. Germline CDR1 and CDR2: DFQATT and SNEGSKA (reference sequence). This CDR3 has 14 residues. Incomplete CDR3 DNA: TGCAGTGCTGGGGACATCGGGTTCCCCTACGAG. Translation gives CSAGDIGFPYE. The full CDR3 protein reads CSAGDIGFPYEQYF.

Details on this clone: The CDR3 end is not reached by the read, which stops 3 residues before it; the germline J gene fills it in. The chain has TRBV29-1 and TRBJ1-2, with D uncertain. This CDR3 has 13 amino acids. The V gene's germline CDR1 is SQVTM and CDR2 ANQGSEA. Trimming stripped 6 bases from V and 5 bases from J, with 16 bases between. The CDR3: CSVSGFHFYGYTF. The CDR3 bases that were read are TGCAGCGTCAGCGGGTTCCACTTTTATGGC.

Turning to this clone: Read data end 3 residues before the CDR3 end; the end is taken from the germline J gene. This chain connects TRBV5-1 to TRBJ2-7; 8 bases line up with TRBD2. Germline V CDR1 and CDR2: SGHRS, YFSETQ. The junction had 9 bases not matched to a gene; V was cut back by 4 bases and J by 0 bases. The CDR3 length is 16 residues. The CDR3 spells CASSPSAGEFSYEQYF. CDR3 DNA (partial): TGCGCCAGCAGCCCCTCAGCGGGAGAGTTCTCCTACGAG.

On this clone: The read terminates 3 residues ahead of where the CDR3 ends, so the germline J gene completes it. The chain uses TRBV7-2 and TRBJ2-5; TRBD2 might be the D (5 bases). The CDR3 has 15 amino acids. Trimming left V 4 bases short and J 5 bases short, with 17 bases between. CDR1 and CDR2 from the germline V gene are SGHTA and FQGNSA. The CDR3 bases that were read are TGTGCCAGCAGCTCGGGGAGTGGGAGCCGGGAGACC. Translated, it gives CASSSGSGSRET. In full, the CDR3 reads CASSSGSGSRETQYF.

With respect to this clone: The read stops 3 residues short of the end of the CDR3; the missing end is completed from the germline J gene. The rearrangement uses TRBV19 and TRBJ2-7; D possibly corresponds to TRBD1 (6 bases). The CDR3 is 13 amino acids. The germline CDR1 and CDR2 sequences are LNHDA and SQIVND (reference sequence). The V gene lost 5 bases and the J gene lost 3 bases, with 11 bases spanning the gap. The sequenced part of the CDR3 DNA is TGTGCCAGTAGTCAGGGGCTAAACTACGAG. The encoded protein is CASSQGLNYE. The whole CDR3 sequence is CASSQGLNYEQYF.

On this clone itself: The missing CDR3 end, 3 residues past where the read stops, is filled in from the germline J gene. The gene calls are TRBV11-2 and TRBJ1-5; TRBD1 is a possible D gene (6 bases). The V end lost 3 bases, the J end lost 5 bases, and 11 bases lay between the germline ends. Germline V gene data show CDR1 as SGHAT and CDR2 as FQNNGV. The CDR3 consists of 14 residues. CDR3 residues: CASSLGNRDQPQHF. The part of the CDR3 DNA that was read is TGTGCCAGCAGCTTGGGGAACAGGGATCAGCCC.

With respect to this clone: The read falls 3 residues short of the CDR3 end, and the missing part is taken from the germline J gene. J is TRBJ2-5 and V is TRBV11-2; a weak D match, TRBD1 (6 bases). CDR1 and CDR2 from the germline V gene are SGHAT and FQNNGV. CDR3 size: 14 residues. The ends were cut back, 0 bases at V and 5 bases at J, with 10 bases in the middle. The CDR3 protein is CASSLDIRGETQYF. Partial CDR3 DNA: TGTGCCAGCAGCTTAGATATAAGGGGGGAGACC.

On this clone itself: Sequencing ends 3 residues short of the CDR3 end; the germline J gene provides the rest. The chain uses TRBV7-2 and TRBJ2-7; D may be TRBD2 (5 bases). The germline V and J ends were trimmed by 4 bases and 0 bases, with 10 bases remaining between them. The CDR3 loop spans 14 amino acids. Germline V CDR1 and CDR2: SGHTA, FQGNSA. CDR3 DNA, as far as it was read: TGTGCCAGCAGCTCGGACTTAACCTCCTACGAG. This translates into CASSSDLTSYE. The complete CDR3 reads CASSSDLTSYEQYF.

Regarding this clone: The read ends 3 residues early relative to the CDR3; the germline J gene fills the gap. The genes are TRBV6-2 or TRBV6-3 and TRBJ1-2, with 7 positions matching TRBD1. The germline CDR1 and CDR2 sequences are MNHEY and SVGEGT. With 6 bases clipped from V and 2 bases from J, the junction kept 3 bases outside the gene matches. This CDR3 region has 13 residues. CDR3 DNA, as far as it was read: TGTGCCAGCAGATCGACAGGGAACTATGGC. It encodes CASRSTGNYG. The entire CDR3 protein is CASRSTGNYGYTF.

As concerns this clone: The read terminates 3 residues before the CDR3 end, so the remaining end is supplied by the germline J gene. The rearrangement uses TRBV5-1 and TRBJ2-7; 7 bases map to TRBD1. Germline CDR1 reads SGHRS; CDR2 reads YFSETQ. Germline trimming cut 4 bases from V and 6 bases from J; bases unmatched to any gene: 7. The length of the CDR3 is 13 residues. CDR3 DNA, as far as it was read: TGCGCCAGCAGCGTACAGGGGAATGGCGAG. This encodes CASSVQGNGE. The full CDR3 protein is CASSVQGNGEQYF.

Details on this clone: The read ends 3 residues shy of where the CDR3 ends; the end is completed using the germline J gene. The V gene is TRBV29-1, the J gene TRBJ2-3; 10 bases match TRBD2. From germline, CDR1 is SQVTM and CDR2 ANQGSEA. Trimming took 3 bases from V and 4 from J; bases not matched to a gene: 7. The CDR3 is 15 residues long. The CDR3 bases that were read are TGCAGCGTTGAGGCTAGCGGGAGATCCCCAGATACG. Translation: CSVEASGRSPDT. The whole CDR3 sequence is CSVEASGRSPDTQYF.

On this clone: The sequenced fragment ends 3 residues before the CDR3 boundary, so the rest is inferred from the germline J gene. The chain combines TRBV5-1 with TRBJ2-3, with D unresolved. CDR1 and CDR2 (germline): SGHRS, YFSETQ. V lost 4 bases, J lost 5 bases, and 14 bases lay in between. This CDR3 has 14 amino acids. CDR3 bases read: TGCGCCAGCAGCGTGGACCAGGTGGGAGATACG. Its translation: CASSVDQVGDT. The whole CDR3 protein reads CASSVDQVGDTQYF.